This TCR beta chain was recorded in a study of shared clonotypes between healthy human individuals. Across the whole study: The cohort comprised a couple of women and a few men. Their ages spanned 18 to 49 years.

CDR3 length equals 15 residues. V was cut by 10 bases and J by 2 bases, with 20 bases left in between. Germline lookup yields CDR1 LNHDA and CDR2 SQIVND (reference sequence). Donors were healthy HIV-negative adults without recent acute infections or vaccinations. Evenly divided among several immunoSEQ plates was the genomic DNA of each subset. In the original analysis: Filtering differed, since immunoSEQ gave only junction sequences and no quality scores. TCRdb's copy holds only in-frame clones and misses some; the assay was immunoSEQ multiplex PCR. V, J and clone size were drawn from that table, and D and trimming were deduced from the DNA. This sample yields 2,500,000 or so clones, of which under 95% are seen a single time; approximately 0.4% belongs to the top ten.

The chain links TRBV19 to TRBJ1-2; perhaps TRBD1 as D (5 bases). The TCR sequence derives from a man younger than 30 in good health. Some clones in this sample may be carry-over from other donors' samples. Specimen: naive CD4+ T cells from PBMCs. Stated subset: CD45RA+ positively selected. The CDR3 is CATSLGASQNYGYTF. CDR3 bases: TGTGCCACATCCTTAGGGGCGTCACAGAACTATGGCTACACCTTC.